This T cell receptor (beta chain) was observed in a study of blood T cell repertoires in COVID-19. This CDR3 contains 18 residues. CDR1 and CDR2 from the germline V gene are LGHNA and YNFKEQ. V shed 4 bases, J shed 0 bases, and the junction held 5 bases outside the gene matches. Original analysis: By means of reference gene primer amplification, nucleated cell counts were estimated. Libraries were prepared by immunoSEQ multiplex PCR; TCRdb keeps only in-frame clonotypes and omits some of them. V and J calls and clone size follow that table, whereas D and trimming were derived from the DNA. Of tens of thousands of clones listed, around 90% were seen once; the top ten hold around 16%.

The chain combines TRBV4-2 with TRBJ2-3; 15 bases map to TRBD2. This TCR was sampled from a male donor with acute or convalescent COVID-19. Sequences were obtained from peripheral blood. Written as DNA, the CDR3 is TGTGCCAGCAGCCCGGGACTAGCGGGGGGAACTAGCACAGATACGCAGTATTTT. Its protein is CASSPGLAGGTSTDTQYF.